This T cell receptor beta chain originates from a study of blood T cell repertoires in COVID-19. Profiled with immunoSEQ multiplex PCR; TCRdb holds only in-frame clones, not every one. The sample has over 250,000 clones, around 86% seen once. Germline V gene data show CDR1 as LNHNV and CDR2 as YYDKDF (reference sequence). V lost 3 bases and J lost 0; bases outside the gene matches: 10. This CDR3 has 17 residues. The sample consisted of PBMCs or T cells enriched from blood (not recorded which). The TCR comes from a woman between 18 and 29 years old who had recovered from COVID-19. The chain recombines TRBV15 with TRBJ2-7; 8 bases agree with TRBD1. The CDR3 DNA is TGTGCCACCAGCAGGATGGCGGGACAGGATCCCTCCTACGAGCAGTACTTC. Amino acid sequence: CATSRMAGQDPSYEQYF. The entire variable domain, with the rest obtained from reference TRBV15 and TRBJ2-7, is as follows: DAMVIQNPRYQVTQFGKPVTLSCSQTLNHNVMYWYQQKSSQAPKLLFHYYDKDFNNEADTPDNFQSRRPNTSFCFLDIRSPGLGDTAMYLCATSRMAGQDPSYEQYFGPGTRLTVT.